This TCR beta chain was observed in a study of blood T cell repertoires in COVID-19. Original analysis: Amplification of reference gene primers provided the estimated nucleated cell counts. The method was immunoSEQ multiplex PCR; TCRdb's version includes in-frame clones alone and lacks a portion of them. Clone size and V and J calls were adopted from that table, with D and trimming inferred from the DNA. Here the sample spans more than 110,000 clones, approximately 90% being singletons. The V gene's germline CDR1 is SGHTA and CDR2 FQGNSA. The CDR3 has 17 residues. Trimming removed 2 bases from V and 5 bases from J; junction bases left unmatched: 7.

The rearrangement joins TRBV7-2 to TRBJ2-2, with TRBD2 identical over 11 bases. The clonotype was recovered from a woman aged 40 to 50 with acute or convalescent COVID-19. Sequencing input: peripheral blood. CDR3 DNA sequence: TGTGCCAGCAGCTTATCCTCCGGGACTAGCGGAACCGGGGAGCTGTTTTTT. Amino acids: CASSLSSGTSGTGELFF. The whole variable domain, filled in from reference TRBV7-2 and TRBJ2-2, reads GAGVSQSPSNKVTEKGKDVELRCDPISGHTALYWYRQSLGQGLEFLIYFQGNSAPDKSGLPSDRFSAERTGGSVSTLTIQRTQQEDSAVYLCASSLSSGTSGTGELFFGEGSRLTVL.